This T cell receptor beta chain was found in a study of cytomegalovirus exposure and HLA in healthy donors. Study-wide results and caveats: The later analysis indicated that the majority of CMV-associated TCR beta chains appeared HLA-restricted. The study carried out a later analysis of TCR beta sequences. It associated 15,000 to 20,000 of them with specific HLA alleles at a false discovery rate of 0.05. The authors listed 150 to 200 TCR beta chains as cytomegalovirus-associated. Certain indistinguishable V segments, among them TRBV6-2 and TRBV6-3, were excluded.

This CDR3 has 13 amino acids. The V and J ends lost 3 bases and 8 bases respectively, with 13 bases between them. Germline CDR1 and CDR2: SGHAT and FQDESV (reference sequence). Regarding this clone: Its specificity is unknown.

The PCR made use of 60 Vbeta and 13 Jbeta primers. This table comes from immunoSEQ multiplex PCR, and its TCRdb copy is limited to in-frame clones, with some not included. The table lists some 180,000 clones, about 80% of them singletons. The clonotype was recovered from a woman aged 25 to 45 in good health and CMV-seropositive. The sample comprised PBMCs. The chain has TRBV11-1 and TRBJ1-2; D may be TRBD1 (5 bases). CDR3 in DNA: TGTGCCAGCAGCTTCAGTCAGGGTGGAGGCTACACCTTC. Encoded protein: CASSFSQGGGYTF.